This T cell receptor (beta chain) appears in the sequencing data of a study of CD8 T cells in Susac syndrome (dated by TCRdb to about 2019). The study in broad terms: The study used repertoire sequencing to test whether antigen drove CD8+ T cell activation and differentiation in Susac syndrome. The investigation overall reported the following: The study acknowledged that relatively few individuals were included in the TCR sequencing and HLA analysis.

Concerning this clonotype itself: The antigen this receptor binds is unknown. Qualities for individual bases were not recorded, and no much larger clone is one base off.

Taken from the germline V gene, the CDR1 and CDR2 loops are SGHAT and FQNNGV. The CDR3, cysteine through phenylalanine, is 12 amino acids long. Only the CDR3 part of the read is kept: 36 bases, read in frame from the first base. V is reduced by 8 bases and J by 6 bases, leaving a spacing of 13 bases between them. RNA was extracted with the RNeasy kit and 0.5 to 1 ug was reverse transcribed using random hexamers. TCR beta CDR3 regions were amplified with the immunoSEQ multiplex PCR assay covering 54 Vbeta and 13 Jbeta segments. PCR amplification bias was corrected by using a synthetic template baseline for primer optimization and computational correction. In the authors' own workflow: Only productive sequences were kept, with reads annotated to V, D and J genes according to IMGT and analyzed in immunoSEQ Analyzer. Clonality was calculated as one minus the Shannon entropy normalized by log2 of the number of productive unique sequences. For each patient and control, public and private clones were evaluated among the 100 most prevalent clones. A clone was defined as Susac-specific if it was absent from the healthy and MS cohorts, from over a thousand published viral clones and from other ImmuneACCESS disease sequences. TCRdb ran its own pipeline on the public reads, namely fastp trimming at Q25 and MiXCR clone calling, and kept in-frame beta chains. Entries are consolidated by CDR3 protein sequence, retaining the most common genes and DNA. What appears here as the V and J calls and clone size reflects TCRdb's work, not the paper's. For this sample there are 200,000 or so distinct CDR3 sequences; more than 90% appear just once. Together, the top ten hold just under 0.095% of the sample.

Peripheral blood CD8+ and CD4+ T cells from healthy donors, Susac syndrome patients and multiple sclerosis patients were profiled by high-throughput TCR beta sequencing. Multiple sclerosis controls were treatment-naive patients with stable or active relapsing-remitting disease fulfilling revised McDonald criteria. Bulk CD8+ and CD4+ T cells were purified by magnetic negative isolation, whereas CD8+ TEMRA cells were enriched by FACS. Blood was drawn into EDTA tubes, processed within 24 hours, and PBMCs were isolated by density gradient centrifugation. PBMCs destined for TCR sequencing were cryopreserved in liquid nitrogen and later thawed in a 37 °C water bath. Purity of sorted or isolated CD4+, CD8+ and CD8+ TEMRA cells was at least 90%.

The receptor comes from a human donor with multiple sclerosis. The chain uses TRBV11-2 and TRBJ1-1, with the D gene not confidently named. Sample: CD4+ T cells from PBMCs. The nucleotide sequence is given as TGTGCCAGCTCCGCCGACTTCCCTGAAGCTTTCTTT. Translated, this is CASSADFPEAFF.